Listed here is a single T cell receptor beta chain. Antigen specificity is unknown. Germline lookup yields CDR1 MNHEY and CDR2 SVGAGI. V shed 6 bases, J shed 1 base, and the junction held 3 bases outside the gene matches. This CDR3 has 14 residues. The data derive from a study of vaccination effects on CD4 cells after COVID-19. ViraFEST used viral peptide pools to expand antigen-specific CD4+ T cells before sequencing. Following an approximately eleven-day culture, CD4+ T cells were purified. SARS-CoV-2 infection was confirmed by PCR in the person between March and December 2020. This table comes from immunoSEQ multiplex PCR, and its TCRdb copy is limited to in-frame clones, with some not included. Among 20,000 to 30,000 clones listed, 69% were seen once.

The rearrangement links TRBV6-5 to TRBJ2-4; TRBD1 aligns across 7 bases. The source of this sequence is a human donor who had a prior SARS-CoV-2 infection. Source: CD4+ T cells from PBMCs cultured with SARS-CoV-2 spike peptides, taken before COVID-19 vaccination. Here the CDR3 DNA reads TGTGCCAGCAGCAGACAGGGCGCCAAAAACATTCAGTACTTC. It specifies CASSRQGAKNIQYF.